This T cell receptor beta chain comes out of a study of cytomegalovirus exposure and HLA in healthy donors. Germline CDR1 is MGHDK and CDR2 is SYGVNS. This CDR3 is 12 amino acids long. Trimming pared 8 bases from V and 2 bases from J, leaving 9 bases between. The PCR had 60 Vbeta and 13 Jbeta primers. Here immunoSEQ multiplex PCR was the method, and the copy in TCRdb shows in-frame clones only, minus some. Of just over 150,000 clones in the sample, roughly 81% were seen once. Sequencing used PBMCs. The sequence came from a young man in good health and CMV-seropositive. This chain uses TRBV25-1 with TRBJ1-2; D not resolved. This CDR3 reads CASADTNYGYTF. The CDR3 DNA reads as TGTGCCAGCGCAGACACCAACTATGGCTACACCTTC.